What follows are 26 T cell receptor beta chains derived from one specimen sequenced in a study of blood T cell repertoires in COVID-19. The protocol was immunoSEQ multiplex PCR, while the TCRdb copy is restricted to in-frame clones and leaves out a portion. The repertoire has 150,000 to 200,000 clones, roughly 85% of them found once; the top ten carry around 9.5%. Sequenced material: PBMCs or T cells enriched from blood (not recorded which). These receptors originate from a woman aged 18-35 years who had recovered from COVID-19.

The CDR3 loop reads CASSIDRGRETQYF. The DNA for the CDR3 is TGTGCCAGCAGCATCGACAGGGGGCGAGAGACCCAGTACTTC. J is TRBJ2-5 and V is TRBV5-4, with 10 bases that match TRBD1. This CDR3 has 14 residues. Germline V CDR1 and CDR2: SGHNT, YYREEE (reference sequence). J was trimmed by 4 bases and V by 4 bases; bases with no gene match: 4.

The chain recombines TRBV28 with TRBJ2-7; D is ambiguous. V dropped 3 bases and J dropped 6 bases, with 15 bases sitting between them. The germline V gene has CDR1 MDHEN and CDR2 SYDVKM. CDR3 length: 14 residues. For the CDR3, the DNA is TGTGCCAGCAGTTTTTTGAGGAATTTGGGCGAGCAGTACTTC. Residues: CASSFLRNLGEQYF. The entire variable domain, with the rest obtained from reference TRBV28 and TRBJ2-7, is as follows: DVKVTQSSRYLVKRTGEKVFLECVQDMDHENMFWYRQDPGLGLRLIYFSYDVKMKEKGDIPEGYSVSREKKERFSLILESASTNQTSMYLCASSFLRNLGEQYFGPGTRLTVT.

The rearrangement joins TRBV4-1 to TRBJ1-4; a weak D match, TRBD1 (6 bases). The length of the CDR3 is 16 residues. Germline V lookup: CDR1 MGHRA, CDR2 YSYEKL. Trimming took off 4 bases at V and 7 bases at J, with 19 bases between the two ends. The DNA of the CDR3 is TGCGCCAGCAGCCCTAGGGGAGGGGGATCGAGTGAAAAACTGTTTTTT. The encoded protein is CASSPRGGGSSEKLFF.

The chain carries TRBV20-1 and TRBJ1-2; D ambiguous. The CDR3 spans 11 residues. Per germline, CDR1 DFQATT and CDR2 SNEGSKA (reference sequence). This chain's CDR3 is CRDLRGEGYTF. The CDR3 bases are TGCAGGGACCTCCGGGGTGAGGGCTACACCTTC.

The J gene is TRBJ2-3, the V gene TRBV4-1; TRBD2 aligns across 8 bases. V lost 3 bases and J lost 4; bases outside the gene matches: 12. The CDR3 spans 17 residues. From germline, CDR1 is MGHRA and CDR2 YSYEKL. CDR3 region: CASSHQNLAGRADTQYF. CDR3 nucleotides: TGCGCCAGCAGCCACCAGAATCTAGCGGGTCGGGCAGATACGCAGTATTTT.

The CDR3 DNA sequence: TGTGCCATCAGTGACTACGGCGGGGAGCTGTTTTTT. Translation: CAISDYGGELFF. The rearrangement links TRBV10-3 to TRBJ2-2; D unresolved. V shed 3 bases and J shed 7 bases, with 6 bases lying between them. The CDR3 sequence is 12 residues long. Germline CDR1 is ENHRY and CDR2 is SYGVKD.

The chain recombines TRBV6-5 with TRBJ1-2; 7 nucleotides line up with TRBD1. With 8 bases clipped from V and 4 bases from J, the junction kept 7 bases outside the gene matches. CDR1 MNHEY and CDR2 SVGAGI come from the germline V gene. The CDR3 sequence is 13 residues long. The CDR3 here is CASEQGIPYGYTF. In DNA form, the CDR3 reads TGTGCCAGCGAACAGGGGATTCCCTATGGCTACACCTTC.

This chain connects TRBV2 to TRBJ2-6, with D maybe TRBD2 (6 bases). With 9 bases removed from V and 0 bases from J, the gap between germline ends came to 9 bases. This CDR3 has 14 amino acids. Germline V gives CDR1 SNHLY, CDR2 FYNNEI. CDR3 in DNA: TGTGCCAGGGGGGAGGACTCTGGGGCCAACGTCCTGACTTTC. This translates into CARGEDSGANVLTF.

The rearrangement links TRBV23-1 to TRBJ1-1, with 11 bases that match TRBD1. TRBV23-1 qualifies as an ORF whose function is uncertain. The CDR3 is 18 residues long. Losses at the gene ends were 7 bases for V and 1 base for J; bases not matched to a gene: 14. CDR3: CASTFRRDRGSGNTEAFF. DNA of the CDR3: TGCGCCAGCACCTTCCGTCGGGACAGGGGGTCCGGGAACACTGAAGCTTTCTTT.

V usage is TRBV27 and J usage is TRBJ1-5; perhaps TRBD1 as D (6 bases). Germline V gene sequence: CDR1 MNHEY, CDR2 SMNVEV (reference sequence). CDR3 size: 14 residues. With 10 bases removed from V and 3 bases from J, the gap between germline ends came to 16 bases. CDR3 protein: CATGQFGLNQPQHF. CDR3 nucleotide sequence: TGTGCCACCGGACAGTTTGGGCTCAATCAGCCCCAGCATTTT.

CDR3 sequence reads: CASSQGPRAPNTGELFF. CDR3 bases: TGCGCCAGCAGCCAAGGGCCGCGGGCCCCGAACACCGGGGAGCTGTTTTTT. V gene TRBV4-1 combines with J gene TRBJ2-2; weak D call: TRBD2 (5 bases). V lost 1 base and J lost 0, with 12 bases in between. The CDR3 runs to 17 residues. Germline loops: CDR1 MGHRA, CDR2 YSYEKL.

This chain links TRBV5-1 with TRBJ1-1; 7 bases are a match to TRBD1. The germline V gene has CDR1 SGHRS and CDR2 YFSETQ. J lost 1 base, V lost 1 base, and 4 bases had no gene match. This CDR3 has 15 amino acids. The CDR3: CASSLWGDRNTEAFF. CDR3 nucleotides: TGCGCCAGCAGCTTGTGGGGGGACAGGAACACTGAAGCTTTCTTT.

V is TRBV7-8 and J is TRBJ2-5; possible D gene TRBD1, 6 bases. Trimming removed 4 bases from V and 1 base from J, with 22 bases in between. Germline-derived CDR1 and CDR2 are SGHVS and FQNEAQ. This CDR3 has 18 residues. The CDR3 loop is CASSYTTSGDHPQETQYF. As DNA, the CDR3 is TGTGCCAGCAGCTATACAACCTCAGGGGATCATCCCCAAGAGACCCAGTACTTC. The variable domain in full, completed from reference TRBV7-8 and TRBJ2-5, reads GAGVSQSPRYKVAKRGQDVALRCDPISGHVSLFWYQQALGQGPEFLTYFQNEAQLDKSGLPSDRFFAERPEGSVSTLKIQRTQQEDSAVYLCASSYTTSGDHPQETQYFGPGTRLLVL.

As to this clone: One end of the junction does not line up with germline, which may come from a read error. In nucleotides, the CDR3 is TGTGCCAGCACCTTGAGGGACAGGGGTTTTCCTCTCTTC. Translated: CASTLRDRGFPLF. The rearrangement joins TRBV2 to TRBJ1-2; 10 bases align to TRBD1. In germline, CDR1 is SNHLY, CDR2 FYNNEI. The CDR3 extends over 13 amino acids.

The V call is TRBV28, the J call TRBJ1-2; 8 bases align to TRBD1. The trim removed 5 bases at V and 5 bases at J, leaving 7 bases unmatched. This CDR3 has 14 residues. Germline V lookup: CDR1 MDHEN, CDR2 SYDVKM. The CDR3 reads CASSGDRKLYGYTF. DNA of the CDR3: TGTGCCAGCAGTGGGGACAGGAAACTATATGGCTACACCTTC.

The V call is TRBV28, the J call TRBJ2-1, with D tentatively TRBD2 (7 bases). The CDR3 contains 16 residues. The V and J ends lost 5 bases and 0 bases respectively, with 14 bases between them. Germline CDR1 is MDHEN and CDR2 is SYDVKM. This chain's CDR3 is CASSIYGGPSYNEQFF. DNA of the CDR3: TGTGCCAGCAGTATATACGGGGGGCCCTCCTACAATGAGCAGTTCTTC.

The rearrangement links TRBV11-2 to TRBJ2-7; 7 bases fit TRBD2. The germline V gene encodes CDR1 SGHAT and CDR2 FQNNGV. J gave up 2 bases and V 1 base, and 8 bases lay outside the gene matches. The CDR3 runs 16 residues. Here the CDR3 DNA reads TGTGCCAGCAGCTTAGGGGCTGCTAGCGGACCCTACGAGCAGTACTTC. Translation: CASSLGAASGPYEQYF.

The DNA for the CDR3 is TGTGCCAGCAGTTTGTCAGGGTCGTTATACTACGAGCAGTACTTC. Its translation: CASSLSGSLYYEQYF. This chain links TRBV27 with TRBJ2-7, with D possibly TRBD1 on 5 matching bases. The germline V gene has CDR1 MNHEY and CDR2 SMNVEV (reference sequence). V gave up 3 bases and J gave up 3 bases, with 15 bases separating them. The CDR3 contains 15 residues.

J is TRBJ2-2 and V is TRBV6-5; TRBD1 aligns across 10 bases. The CDR3 is 13 amino acids. Germline V gene sequence: CDR1 MNHEY, CDR2 SVGAGI. V was clipped by 8 bases and J by 6 bases; unmatched bases: 3. The CDR3 is CASRTGGSGELFF. CDR3 nucleotides: TGTGCCAGCCGGACAGGGGGGTCCGGGGAGCTGTTTTTT.

The rearrangement uses TRBV7-2 and TRBJ2-2; D is possibly TRBD1 (5 bases). The CDR3 consists of 14 residues. Trimming removed 1 base at V and 12 bases at J, with 15 bases between. Germline V gene data show CDR1 as SGHTA and CDR2 as FQGNSA. CDR3 nucleotide sequence: TGTGCCAGCAGCTTAGTGTCCAGGGAAAGTAAGCTGTTTTTT. This encodes CASSLVSRESKLFF.

In nucleotides, the CDR3 is TGTGCCAGCAGCCGTAACGACCCGAAGAGGGAGAAAGCTTTCTTT. It codes for CASSRNDPKREKAFF. The chain carries TRBV21-1 and TRBJ1-1. TRBV21-1 is given as a pseudogene. The CDR3 covers 15 residues.

This CDR3 reads CASSLAMGVRDTIYF. The CDR3 DNA sequence: TGTGCCAGCAGCTTAGCGATGGGTGTTCGGGACACCATATATTTT. The chain couples TRBV7-2 to TRBJ1-3; unclear D gene. The germline V and J ends were trimmed by 0 bases and 8 bases, with 14 bases remaining between them. The length of the CDR3 is 15 residues. CDR1 is SGHTA and CDR2 is FQGNSA in the germline V gene.

This clone was seen a few times. CDR3 loop: CASSLGRDPGYEQYF. DNA of the CDR3: TGTGCCAGCAGCTTAGGCCGGGATCCCGGCTACGAGCAGTACTTC. The rearrangement uses TRBV13 and TRBJ2-7; TRBD2 is a possible D gene (5 bases). V was clipped by 0 bases and J by 3 bases, with 12 bases between them. CDR1 and CDR2 from the germline V gene are PRHDT and FYEKMQ (reference sequence). The CDR3 extends over 15 amino acids.

The CDR3 region has the DNA TGTGCCAGCAGCACTCGGGGTGTCTACGAGCAGTACTTC. It yields the protein CASSTRGVYEQYF. V is TRBV7-8 and J is TRBJ2-7, with D possibly being TRBD2 (5 bases). Trimming removed 5 bases at V and 3 bases at J, with 11 bases between. The CDR3 loop spans 13 amino acids. Per germline, CDR1 SGHVS and CDR2 FQNEAQ.

V and J are TRBV7-9 and TRBJ2-7; maybe TRBD2 (6 bases). Germline V gives CDR1 SEHNR, CDR2 FQNEAQ (reference sequence). The CDR3 has 11 residues. The ends were cut back, 5 bases at V and 9 bases at J, with 11 bases in the middle. The CDR3: CASSRDSTQYF. The CDR3 nucleotides are TGTGCCAGCAGCAGGGACTCCACGCAGTACTTC.

The gene calls are TRBV10-3 and TRBJ2-5; D might be TRBD2 (6 bases). The CDR3 sequence is 14 residues long. V lost 6 bases and J lost 2, with 13 bases in between. Germline V gives CDR1 ENHRY, CDR2 SYGVKD. The CDR3: CAISRGTRQETQYF. CDR3 DNA sequence: TGTGCCATCAGCCGGGGGACTCGACAAGAGACCCAGTACTTC.